Listed below are T cell receptor beta chains from one sample, sequenced in a study of cytomegalovirus exposure and HLA in healthy donors. Measured with immunoSEQ multiplex PCR; TCRdb has only the in-frame clones, and not every one. The data hold 150,000 to 200,000 clones, with around 68% observed a single time. The sample comprised PBMCs. These receptors all stem from a girl aged 10 to 17 in good health and CMV-seronegative. Each CDR3 is given with its conserved first and last residue. A D gene is named only where the DNA matches it firmly. Rows may omit the clone size; those that give it use once, few, many or a size class.

v_gene	abundance	d_gene	j_gene	CDR3nt	CDR3aa
TRBV5-8	NA	TRBD1	TRBJ1-4	TGTGCCAGCAGCTTGGGACAGGGTTCAACTAATGAAAAACTGTTTTTT	CASSLGQGSTNEKLFF
TRBV5-6	NA	NA	TRBJ2-3	TGTGCCAGCAGCTTGGGGGGCGCGCGGACAAGCACAGATACGCAGTATTTT	CASSLGGARTSTDTQYF
TRBV4-1	few	NA	TRBJ1-5	TGCGCCAGCAGCCACGGGCCGGGGGATCAGCCCCAGCATTTT	CASSHGPGDQPQHF
TRBV6-5	NA	TRBD1	TRBJ1-1	TGTGCCAGCAGGACAGGGACGAACACTGAAGCTTTCTTT	CASRTGTNTEAFF
TRBV6-1	NA	NA	TRBJ2-3	TGTGCCAGCAGACCAGACCTAGGAGGGATGAATACGCAGTATTTT	CASRPDLGGMNTQYF
TRBV4-1	NA	TRBD1	TRBJ1-2	TGCGCCAGCAGCCTTTACCTAACAGGGGAACCATATGGCTACACCTTC	CASSLYLTGEPYGYTF
TRBV16	NA	NA	TRBJ1-5	TGTGCCAGCAGCCTTTCCAGGAGGGCCGAGCAACCCCAGCATTTT	CASSLSRRAEQPQHF
TRBV29-1	few	NA	TRBJ1-1	TGCAGCGTTGCCGAGGCTCACATGAACACTGAAGCTTTCTTT	CSVAEAHMNTEAFF
TRBV27	NA	TRBD1	TRBJ1-1	TGTGCCAGCAGCCTAGACAGGGTAAACACTGAAGCTTTCTTT	CASSLDRVNTEAFF
TRBV5-1	NA	TRBD1	TRBJ2-3	TGCGCCAGCAGCCAGCAGACAGGGACGGATACGCAGTATTTT	CASSQQTGTDTQYF
TRBV6-6	NA	NA	TRBJ1-1	TGTGCCAGCAGTTACTCGTTAACCTTGGAGACTGAAGCTTTCTTT	CASSYSLTLETEAFF
TRBV5-1	few	NA	TRBJ1-2	TGCGCCAGCAGCCCGAGGGAACGGGGTAATAACTATGGCTACACCTTC	CASSPRERGNNYGYTF
TRBV25-1	NA	TRBD1	TRBJ1-2	TGTGCCAGCAGTGAATCCGCGCCGGGACAGGGATATGGCTACACCTTC	CASSESAPGQGYGYTF
TRBV5-4	NA	NA	TRBJ1-2	TGTGCCAGCAGCCTTGACCCGGGTTACTATGGCTACACCTTC	CASSLDPGYYGYTF
TRBV9	NA	TRBD2	TRBJ2-3	TGTGCCAGCAGCCTTGGGCGGGGGGTAACAGATACGCAGTATTTT	CASSLGRGVTDTQYF
TRBV6-6	NA	NA	TRBJ1-5	TGTGCCAGCAGTCACTATTTAGACAGATTTAATCAGCCCCAGCATTTT	CASSHYLDRFNQPQHF
TRBV15	NA	NA	TRBJ2-1	TGTGCCACCAGCAGAGACGGGGGGCCCTACAATGAGCAGTTCTTC	CATSRDGGPYNEQFF
TRBV11-3	few	NA	TRBJ2-1	TGTGCCAGCAGCTCACCACTAGAAAATGAGCAGTTCTTC	CASSSPLENEQFF
TRBV12-5	few	TRBD1	TRBJ1-1	TGTGCTAGTGGTTGGTTTCACCGGGACAGCAACACTGAAGCTTTCTTT	CASGWFHRDSNTEAFF
TRBV20-1	few	NA	TRBJ1-4	TGCAGTGCGGAACAGGATGAAAAACTGTTTTTT	CSAEQDEKLFF
TRBV5-4	NA	NA	TRBJ2-5	TGTGCCAGCAGCCCAAGCGTAGGGGGAGAGACCCAGTACTTC	CASSPSVGGETQYF
TRBV5-1	NA	TRBD1	TRBJ1-1	TGCGCCAGCAGGGCTGGGCCAGGGGGCCTGAACACTGAAGCTTTCTTT	CASRAGPGGLNTEAFF
TRBV6-1	few	NA	TRBJ2-5	TGTGCCAGCAGTCCAGTGGAGACCCAGTACTTC	CASSPVETQYF
TRBV7-9	NA	NA	TRBJ1-3	TGTGCCAGCAGCTTAGGAACAGCTGGAAACACCATATATTTT	CASSLGTAGNTIYF
TRBV5-1	NA	TRBD2	TRBJ2-5	TGCGCCAGCAGGATAGGGACTACTGAAGAGACCCAGTACTTC	CASRIGTTEETQYF
TRBV7-2	NA	TRBD1	TRBJ2-7	TGTGCCAGCAGCTTAGGCGAGGGGGACAGAGAAGCCTACGAGCAGTACTTC	CASSLGEGDREAYEQYF
TRBV14	NA	NA	TRBJ2-6	TGTGCCAGCAGCCAAGAGTATAGACTAAGTGGGGCCAACGTCCTGACTTTC	CASSQEYRLSGANVLTF
TRBV29-1	once	NA	TRBJ2-1	TGCAGCGTGGGGGGACAGCGAAACTCCTACAATGAGCAGTTCTTC	CSVGGQRNSYNEQFF
TRBV9	NA	NA	TRBJ2-1	TGTGCCAGCAGCGGGCCGGGGACTTTTGAGCAGTTCTTC	CASSGPGTFEQFF
TRBV5-1	few	NA	TRBJ2-1	TGCGCCAGCAGCTTTGAGAGCTCCTACAATGAGCAGTTCTTC	CASSFESSYNEQFF
TRBV7-2	NA	NA	TRBJ2-3	TGTGCCAGCAGCTTATACACAGATACGCAGTATTTT	CASSLYTDTQYF
TRBV5-4	NA	TRBD1	TRBJ2-2	TGTGCCAGCAGCTTGGCGTCTGGACAGGGGGCCTCCGGGGAGCTGTTTTTT	CASSLASGQGASGELFF
TRBV2	few	NA	TRBJ1-4	TGTGCCAGCAGTGAATTAGGAGTTAATGAAAAACTGTTTTTT	CASSELGVNEKLFF
TRBV14	NA	TRBD1	TRBJ1-3	TGTGCCAGCAGCCCTGACAGGGGGCGAAACACCATATATTTT	CASSPDRGRNTIYF
TRBV9	NA	TRBD1	TRBJ1-3	TGTGCCAGCAGCGTCATGGACAGGGCCTCTGGAAACACCATATATTTT	CASSVMDRASGNTIYF
TRBV7-9	NA	NA	TRBJ1-1	TGTGCCAGCAGTCCTGGCACGGGGAAGACTGAAGCTTTCTTT	CASSPGTGKTEAFF
TRBV2	NA	TRBD1	TRBJ1-2	TGTGCCAGCAGATCCGGGACAGACTATGGCTACACCTTC	CASRSGTDYGYTF
TRBV15	NA	NA	TRBJ1-2	TGTGCCACCAGCAGAGATCCACCGGGTGGCTACACCTTC	CATSRDPPGGYTF
TRBV5-6	NA	TRBD1	TRBJ1-6	TGTGCCAGCAGCTACGGGACAGGGAATTCACCCCTCCACTTT	CASSYGTGNSPLHF
TRBV7-7	NA	NA	TRBJ1-1	TGTGCCAGCAGCCCTGGGCCCGGAACAGGTGAAGCTTTCTTT	CASSPGPGTGEAFF
TRBV30	few	NA	TRBJ1-5	TGTGCCTGGAGTGTACCACCGGGAGATCAGCCCCAGCATTTT	CAWSVPPGDQPQHF
TRBV6-6	few	TRBD2	TRBJ2-3	TGTGCAAGCAGTTACGCACTAGCGGAATTCACAGATACGCAGTATTTT	CASSYALAEFTDTQYF
TRBV2	once	TRBD1	TRBJ2-6	TGTGCCAGCAGTGGGGACAGGGGGCTCTCTGGGGCCAACGTCCTGACTTTC	CASSGDRGLSGANVLTF
TRBV2	few	NA	TRBJ1-3	TGTGCCAGCAAAAGGGAATATGGACAGTCGGGAAACACCATATATTTT	CASKREYGQSGNTIYF
TRBV2	NA	NA	TRBJ1-5	TGTGCCAGCCAAGACGGGGGTTTTCAGCCCCAGCATTTT	CASQDGGFQPQHF
TRBV7-8	NA	TRBD2	TRBJ2-5	TGTGCCAGCAGGCAGACGACTAGCGGGGGGGCCTGGCAGACCCAGTACTTC	CASRQTTSGGAWQTQYF
TRBV16	few	TRBD1	TRBJ2-6	TGTGCCAGCAGCCAATCGATTCGGACAGGGTTAGCCTCTGGGGCCAACGTCCTGACTTTC	CASSQSIRTGLASGANVLTF
TRBV23-1	few	TRBD1	TRBJ2-5	TGCGCCAGCAGTCAATCGACAGGGGGGTCCTTATCTCTACAAGAGACCCAGTACTTC	CASSQSTGGSLSLQETQYF
TRBV5-1	NA	NA	TRBJ2-1	TGCGCCAGCAGCTCCCTTGAGGGGGGGCTCGGCAATGAGCAGTTCTTC	CASSSLEGGLGNEQFF
TRBV2	once	TRBD2	TRBJ2-5	TGTGCCAGCACTACCAGAGCTAGCGGACAAGAGACCCAGTACTTC	CASTTRASGQETQYF
TRBV29-1	NA	TRBD1	TRBJ1-2	TGCAGCGTTAGGACAGGGGACTATGGCTACACCTTC	CSVRTGDYGYTF
TRBV5-1	NA	TRBD2	TRBJ2-5	TGCGCCAGCAGCCCTACTAGCGGGGGGCAAGAGACCCAGTACTTC	CASSPTSGGQETQYF
TRBV6-6	NA	NA	TRBJ1-4	TGTGCCAGCAGCCCCAGGGGCGGAGTTAATGAAAAACTGTTTTTT	CASSPRGGVNEKLFF
TRBV27	few	NA	TRBJ1-5	TGTGCCAGCAGTTTATCAGCGACAGGCAGCAATCAGCCCCAGCATTTT	CASSLSATGSNQPQHF
TRBV27	NA	NA	TRBJ2-2	TGTGCCAGCAGTTCGTTCGACAGGCCGAACACCGGGGAGCTGTTTTTT	CASSSFDRPNTGELFF
TRBV30	NA	NA	TRBJ1-2	TGTGCCTGGAACCCTCAGGGTGGGGGGTATGGCTACACCTTC	CAWNPQGGGYGYTF
TRBV11-1	NA	NA	TRBJ1-3	TGTGCCAGCAGCTTAATGGAGGCAGGAGGCTCTGGAAACACCATATATTTT	CASSLMEAGGSGNTIYF
TRBV16	once	NA	TRBJ1-1	TGTGCCAGCAGCCAATTATCGAATCCCCGGGGTTACACTGAAGCTTTCTTT	CASSQLSNPRGYTEAFF
TRBV30	NA	TRBD1	TRBJ2-7	TGTGCCTGGCAGGACAGGGGAGTCAACTACGAGCAGTACTTC	CAWQDRGVNYEQYF
TRBV15	NA	NA	TRBJ2-7	TGTGCCACTTCCAGGGGCTACGAGCAGTACTTC	CATSRGYEQYF